This T cell receptor beta chain was captured by sequencing in a study of CXCR3-negative and CXCR3-positive naive CD8 T cells. Study-level findings and limits: A higher hydrophobicity marked the TRB CDR3s of CXCR3-positive naive cells versus CXCR3-negative naive cells.

In preparing the TRB cDNA libraries, 5' RACE with UMI labels was used. TCRdb re-analyzed the 5' RACE reads; it lists each CDR3 protein once, without DNA. This listing includes under 9,500 distinct CDR3 sequences. CD45RO-CCR7+CD27+CD95- expression identified naive CD8+ T cells. Notes on this clonotype: The antigen remains undetermined.

The specimen was naive CXCR3- CD8+ T cells from blood. As to subset: CD45RO-CCR7+CD27+CD95- naive CD8+ T cells lacking CXCR3 (TNR3-). This TCR came from a human donor in good health. Some clones in this sample may be carry-over from other donors' samples.

The CDR3 region is CSVEDKTTGINQPQHF. The V call is TRBV29-1, the J call TRBJ1-5; TCRdb picks TRBD1, but there is no DNA to check that call. Germline loops: CDR1 SQVTM, CDR2 ANQGSEA. The CDR3 length is 16 residues.